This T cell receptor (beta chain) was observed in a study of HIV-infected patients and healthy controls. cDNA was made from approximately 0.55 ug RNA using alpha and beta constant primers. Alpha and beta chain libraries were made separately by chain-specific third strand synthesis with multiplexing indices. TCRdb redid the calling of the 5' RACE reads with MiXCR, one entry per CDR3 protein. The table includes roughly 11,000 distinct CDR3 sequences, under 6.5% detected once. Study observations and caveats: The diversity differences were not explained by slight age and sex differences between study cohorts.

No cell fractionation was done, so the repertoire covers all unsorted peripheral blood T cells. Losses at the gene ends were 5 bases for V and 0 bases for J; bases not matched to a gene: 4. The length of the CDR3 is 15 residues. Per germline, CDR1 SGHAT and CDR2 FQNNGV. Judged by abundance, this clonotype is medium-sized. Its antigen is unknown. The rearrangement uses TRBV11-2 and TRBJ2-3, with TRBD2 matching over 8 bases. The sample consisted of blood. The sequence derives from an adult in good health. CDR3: CASSHVAGSTDTQYF. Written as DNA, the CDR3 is TGTGCCAGCAGCCACGTAGCGGGGAGCACAGATACGCAGTATTTT.